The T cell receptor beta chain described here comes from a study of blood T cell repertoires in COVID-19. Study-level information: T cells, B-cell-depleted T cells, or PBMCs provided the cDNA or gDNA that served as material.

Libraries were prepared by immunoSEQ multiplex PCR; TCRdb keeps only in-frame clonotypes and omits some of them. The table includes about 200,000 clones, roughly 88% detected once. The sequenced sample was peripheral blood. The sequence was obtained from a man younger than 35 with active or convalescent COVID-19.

As DNA, the CDR3 is TGTGCCAGCTCCCAAGCGGGCAGGGGGACGAACACCGGGGAGCTGTTTTTT. Its protein product is CASSQAGRGTNTGELFF. This chain connects TRBV18 to TRBJ2-2; D is perhaps TRBD1 (7 bases). The V end lost 6 bases, the J end lost 0 bases, and 17 bases lay between the germline ends. Germline loops: CDR1 KGHSH, CDR2 LQKENI. The CDR3 totals 17 residues.